A selection of T cell receptor beta chains follows, all from one sample in a study of blood T cells in healthy people across ages. A single record per CDR3 protein comes from TCRdb applying MiXCR to the 5' RACE reads. The sample includes around 1.5 million distinct CDR3 sequences, 45% to 70% of them seen just once. Sequenced input: blood. These receptors all come from a man younger than 35 in good health. Both conserved end residues are part of each CDR3. The order of the fields is clone size, J gene, D gene, V gene, CDR3 DNA, CDR3 protein. The D gene is left open where the match is weak. Not all rows give a size; the values are once, few, many and, for expanded clones, a class.

. | TRBJ2-4 | . | TRBV3-1 | TGTGCCAGCAGCCAAGATGGAGATATGGAGCACATTCAGTACTTC | CASSQDGDMEHIQYF
. | TRBJ1-2 | TRBD1 | TRBV6-6 | TGTGCCATGCGGACAGGGAGGGATGGCTACACCTTC | CAMRTGRDGYTF
once | TRBJ2-3 | TRBD1 | TRBV7-8 | TGTGCCAGCAGCTGGGACAGGGATGTTGCCACAGATACGCAGTATTTT | CASSWDRDVATDTQYF
. | TRBJ1-2 | TRBD1 | TRBV6-2/TRBV6-3 | TGTGCCAGCAGTGCATGGACAGGGGCAAACTATGGCTACACCTTC | CASSAWTGANYGYTF
few | TRBJ1-2 | . | TRBV4-2 | TGTGCCAGCAGCCAAGGCCCCGTAGACTTACCTTCTAACTATGGCTACACCTTC | CASSQGPVDLPSNYGYTF
. | TRBJ2-7 | TRBD2 | TRBV28 | TGTGCCAGCAGTCCTCGGACTAGCGGGAGCTCCTACGAGCAGTACTTC | CASSPRTSGSSYEQYF
. | TRBJ2-5 | . | TRBV10-3 | TGTGCCACCAAAGTCATGGGCGAAGAGACCCAGTACTTC | CATKVMGEETQYF
few | TRBJ2-5 | . | TRBV7-6 | TGTGCCAGCAGCCCATCATTCGTTGAACGCCAAGAGACCCAGTACTTC | CASSPSFVERQETQYF
. | TRBJ2-5 | . | TRBV12-3/TRBV12-4 | TGTGCCAGCACCCGAGACAGGCTGGTCGGGGAGACCCAGTACTTC | CASTRDRLVGETQYF
. | TRBJ2-7 | . | TRBV7-9 | TGTGCCAGCAGTCCCCCCCTGGGTCCCGAGCAGTACTTC | CASSPPLGPEQYF
. | TRBJ2-7 | TRBD1 | TRBV27 | TGTGCCAGCAGTTTGGGACAGGGCGGAGAGTACGAGCAGTACTTC | CASSLGQGGEYEQYF
once | TRBJ2-2 | TRBD2 | TRBV28 | TGTGCCAGCACCCGGCAAGCGGGGCTGTCCGGGGAGCTGTTTTTT | CASTRQAGLSGELFF
. | TRBJ2-3 | TRBD2 | TRBV4-1 | TGCGCCAGCAGCCAACGCGTACTAGCGGGGGGGAGCACAGATACGCAGTATTTT | CASSQRVLAGGSTDTQYF
. | TRBJ2-7 | . | TRBV13 | TGTGCCAGCAGCCCGCCTGGGACGGTCGAGCAGTACTTC | CASSPPGTVEQYF
. | TRBJ1-5 | . | TRBV4-3 | TGCGCCAGCAGCCAAGCGCTGATTAATCAGCCCCAGCATTTT | CASSQALINQPQHF
few | TRBJ2-1 | . | TRBV14 | TGTGCCAGCAGCCAAGAATTTGGGAACAGCTCCTACAATGAGCAGTTCTTC | CASSQEFGNSSYNEQFF
few | TRBJ2-5 | . | TRBV6-6 | TGTGCCAGCAGTTACGCGGGACAGAGGTACCAAGAGACCCAGTACTTC | CASSYAGQRYQETQYF
. | TRBJ1-1 | . | TRBV30 | TGTGCCTGGAGTGTGAGGGGGAACACTGAAGCTTTCTTT | CAWSVRGNTEAFF
. | TRBJ2-7 | . | TRBV6-1 | TGTACCAGCAGCCCCGGGGGGTCTCGACAGGGCTATTCGTCCGAGCAGTACTTC | CTSSPGGSRQGYSSEQYF
. | TRBJ2-1 | TRBD2 | TRBV5-6 | TGTGCCAGCAGCTTCCCTGGACTAGCGGGAGATAGGTCCTACAATGAGCAGTTCTTC | CASSFPGLAGDRSYNEQFF
. | TRBJ2-1 | . | TRBV20-1 | TGCAGTGCTCCCGTCGTCGACTACAATGAGCAGTTCTTC | CSAPVVDYNEQFF
few | TRBJ1-2 | TRBD1 | TRBV6-6 | TGTGCCATAGACAGGGGAGGAAAAGGCTACACCTTC | CAIDRGGKGYTF
. | TRBJ2-7 | . | TRBV7-6 | TGTGCCAGCAGCGGCGGGATTGTCTACGAGCAGTACTTC | CASSGGIVYEQYF
. | TRBJ2-6 | . | TRBV7-2 | TGTGTCAGCAGCGGAGAAGGGAGTTACTCTGGGGCCAACGTCCTGACTTTC | CVSSGEGSYSGANVLTF
. | TRBJ1-3 | . | TRBV20-1 | TGCAGTGCTAGTCCCGCACCTACCTCTGGAAACACCATATATTTT | CSASPAPTSGNTIYF
once | TRBJ2-7 | . | TRBV20-1 | TGCAGTGCTAGGGGGGCCGGGGGGAGCTCCTACGAGCAGTACTTC | CSARGAGGSSYEQYF
few | TRBJ2-1 | . | TRBV4-1 | TGCGCCAGCAGCCAAGTGCAGGACCACTCCAACAATGAGCAGTTCTTC | CASSQVQDHSNNEQFF
. | TRBJ2-2 | . | TRBV4-3 | TGCGCCAGCAGCCAAGAATGGGCAGTAGAGACCGGGGAGCTGTTTTTT | CASSQEWAVETGELFF
. | TRBJ2-2 | . | TRBV12-3/TRBV12-4 | TGTGCCAGCAGTACCCCAGGGGCGAACACCGGGGAGCTGTTTTTT | CASSTPGANTGELFF
few | TRBJ2-4 | TRBD1 | TRBV7-2 | TGTGCCAGCAGCCAATCATTGGGACAGGGAGTTTGGAAAAACATTCAGTACTTC | CASSQSLGQGVWKNIQYF
few | TRBJ2-1 | . | TRBV4-1 | TGCGCCAGCAGCCAAGATGAGGGGCAGTTCTTC | CASSQDEGQFF
. | TRBJ2-7 | . | TRBV29-1 | TGCAGCGTTGGGGAGCCAGGCTCCTACGAGCAGTACTTC | CSVGEPGSYEQYF
. | TRBJ2-5 | TRBD1 | TRBV7-2 | TGTGCCAGCAGCTTAGAGGGGGCGCGCTACAATGAGCAGTACTTC | CASSLEGARYNEQYF
. | TRBJ2-4 | . | TRBV9 | TGTGCCAGCAGCTTCGGAGGGCCGGGGGCCAAAAACATTCAGTACTTC | CASSFGGPGAKNIQYF
few | TRBJ1-4 | TRBD1 | TRBV27 | TGTGCCAGCAGTACCCTGACAGGGCGTCGAGAAAAACTGTTTTTT | CASSTLTGRREKLFF
. | TRBJ2-5 | TRBD2 | TRBV7-8 | TGTGCCAGCAGCTTGCCCCTTCTGGCGGGAGCCCGATACGAGACCCAGTACTTC | CASSLPLLAGARYETQYF
. | TRBJ1-1 | TRBD1 | TRBV4-2 | TGTGCCAGCAGCCAAGCCCCAGGGGGGGACACTGAAGCTTTCTTT | CASSQAPGGDTEAFF
. | TRBJ2-2 | . | TRBV27 | TGTGCCAGCAGTTTCGGATCGGCCGGGGAGCTGTTTTTT | CASSFGSAGELFF
. | TRBJ2-7 | TRBD2 | TRBV3-1 | TGTGCCAGCAGCCAAGGGCTAGCGGGGGGGCCGGTAGCCCCCTACGAGCAGTACTTC | CASSQGLAGGPVAPYEQYF
few | TRBJ2-7 | TRBD2 | TRBV5-1 | TGCGCCAGCAGCTTGGCCACTAGCGGAGACTCCTACGAGCAGTACTTC | CASSLATSGDSYEQYF
. | TRBJ2-3 | . | TRBV4-3 | TGCGCCAGCAGCCAAGATCTTGGCGGCGGGGATAGCACAGATACGCAGTATTTT | CASSQDLGGGDSTDTQYF
. | TRBJ1-6 | . | TRBV7-9 | TGTGCCAGCAGCTTCCGGCGGGGGGCAAGGATTTCACCCCTCCACTTT | CASSFRRGARISPLHF
. | TRBJ1-4 | TRBD1 | TRBV7-9 | TGTGCCAGCAGCACCGAGGGGGCGTCTAATGAAAAACTGTTTTTT | CASSTEGASNEKLFF
. | TRBJ2-7 | . | TRBV13 | TGTGCCAGCAGCCGGGACAACTCCTACGAGCAGTACTTC | CASSRDNSYEQYF
. | TRBJ2-5 | TRBD2 | TRBV4-1 | TGCGCCAGCAGCCAAGATTTAGCGGGGGGCTTCCTTCGGGAGACCCAGTACTTC | CASSQDLAGGFLRETQYF
. | TRBJ2-3 | TRBD1 | TRBV7-9 | TGTGCCAGCAGCTCTACACAGGGGAGCACAGATACGCAGTATTTT | CASSSTQGSTDTQYF
. | TRBJ2-5 | . | TRBV5-1 | TGCGCCAGCAGTTCCACAGAGGCGGAGACCCAGTACTTC | CASSSTEAETQYF